These 8 T cell receptor beta chains share one sample of origin, sequenced in a study of T cell repertoires in cytomegalovirus infection. These receptors' targets are unknown. TCRdb reanalysed the reads using MiXCR and keeps one entry per CDR3 protein. Among some 800,000 distinct CDR3 sequences listed, less than 35% were seen once. Sequences were derived from cultured CD8+ T cells from PBMCs, sampled from culture after CMV antigen stimulation. Source of these receptors: a human donor in good health (CMV status not recorded). Some clones in this sample may be carry-over from other donors' samples.

This clonotype was counted many times. The chain has TRBV7-2 and TRBJ2-7, with a possible D match to TRBD2 (5 bases). This CDR3 comprises 13 residues. Trimming shortened V by 5 bases and J by 6 bases, and 14 bases separated the two germline ends. The germline V gene encodes CDR1 SGHTA and CDR2 FQGNSA. The CDR3 DNA follows: TGTGCCAGCAGCCCCCGAGAGGGTGGCGAGCAGTACTTC. Its protein product is CASSPREGGEQYF.

This clonotype was counted a few times. The chain recombines TRBV4-1 with TRBJ2-2; possible D gene TRBD2, 7 bases. Per the germline V gene, CDR1 is MGHRA and CDR2 is YSYEKL. This CDR3 has 16 amino acids. Trimming took off 1 base at V and 3 bases at J, with 12 bases between the two ends. The DNA for the CDR3 is TGCGCCAGCAGCCAAGGAGGGGGGGTCCACACCGGGGAGCTGTTTTTT. Protein sequence: CASSQGGGVHTGELFF.

In this sample, this clonotype turned up a few times. The CDR3 nucleotides read TGTGCCAGCAGTTACTTTTCAGGGTTGAACACTGAAGCTTTCTTT. As protein: CASSYFSGLNTEAFF. The rearrangement links TRBV6-5 to TRBJ1-1; tentatively, D is TRBD1 (5 bases). Between the trimmed V and J ends, which lost 1 base and 0 bases, there was a span of 9 bases. There are 15 residues in the CDR3. Per germline, CDR1 MNHEY and CDR2 SVGAGI.

The chain carries TRBV4-3 and TRBJ2-1; D tentatively fits TRBD1 or TRBD2 (6 bases each). The germline V gene encodes CDR1 LGHNA and CDR2 YSLEER. V was shortened by 0 bases and J by 10 bases, with 10 bases between the two germline ends. This CDR3 region has 13 residues. The CDR3 DNA is TGCGCCAGCAGCCAAGATTGGGGGGCCGAGCAGTTCTTC. Translation gives CASSQDWGAEQFF.

The chain combines TRBV3-1 with TRBJ1-3, with D possibly TRBD1 on 5 matching bases. Trimming shortened V by 3 bases and J by 7 bases, and 10 bases separated the two germline ends. The CDR3 is made up of 13 amino acids. Germline V lookup: CDR1 LGHDT, CDR2 YNNKEL (reference sequence). In DNA, the CDR3 is TGTGCCAGCAGCCAGTCAGGGTTGAACACCATATATTTT. It specifies CASSQSGLNTIYF.

This chain connects TRBV28 to TRBJ2-1; 9 positions agree with TRBD1. After removal of 3 bases from V and 5 bases from J, the junction contained 5 bases not matched to a gene. Germline V gene sequence: CDR1 MDHEN, CDR2 SYDVKM. This CDR3 is built from 15 residues. Written as DNA, the CDR3 is TGTGCCAGCAGTTTTGGGACAGGGCTTAACAATGAGCAGTTCTTC. Translating it yields CASSFGTGLNNEQFF.

This clonotype has ten or more counts. V and J are TRBV7-8 and TRBJ2-3; 8 bases align to TRBD2. Germline CDR1 is SGHVS and CDR2 is FQNEAQ. CDR3 length: 14 residues. The V and J ends lost 1 base and 4 bases, in that order; junction bases with no gene match: 1. CDR3 in amino acids: CASSLGGLADTQYF. The CDR3 bases are TGTGCCAGCAGCTTAGGGGGACTAGCAGATACGCAGTATTTT.

CDR3 sequence reads: CASIGGLNTEAFF. CDR3 in DNA: TGTGCCAGCATTGGGGGACTGAACACTGAAGCTTTCTTT. The genes are TRBV2 and TRBJ1-1, with D perhaps matching TRBD1 (5 bases). CDR3 length: 13 residues. From germline, CDR1 is SNHLY and CDR2 FYNNEI. V was shortened by 7 bases and J by 0 bases, with 9 bases between the two germline ends.